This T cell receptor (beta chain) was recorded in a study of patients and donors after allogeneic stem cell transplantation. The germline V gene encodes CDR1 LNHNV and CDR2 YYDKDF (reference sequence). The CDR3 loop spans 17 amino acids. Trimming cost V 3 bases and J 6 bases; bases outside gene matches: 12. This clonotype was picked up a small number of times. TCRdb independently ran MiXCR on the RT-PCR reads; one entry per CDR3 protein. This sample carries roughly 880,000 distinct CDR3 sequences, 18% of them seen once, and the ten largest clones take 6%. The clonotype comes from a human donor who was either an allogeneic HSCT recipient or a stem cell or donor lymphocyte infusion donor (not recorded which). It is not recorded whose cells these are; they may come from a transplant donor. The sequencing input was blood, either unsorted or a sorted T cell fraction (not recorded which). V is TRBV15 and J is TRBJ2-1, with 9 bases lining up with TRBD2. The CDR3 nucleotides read TGTGCCACCAGCAGTTTTTTTAGCGGGAGTACGGCCAATGAGCAGTTCTTC. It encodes CATSSFFSGSTANEQFF.